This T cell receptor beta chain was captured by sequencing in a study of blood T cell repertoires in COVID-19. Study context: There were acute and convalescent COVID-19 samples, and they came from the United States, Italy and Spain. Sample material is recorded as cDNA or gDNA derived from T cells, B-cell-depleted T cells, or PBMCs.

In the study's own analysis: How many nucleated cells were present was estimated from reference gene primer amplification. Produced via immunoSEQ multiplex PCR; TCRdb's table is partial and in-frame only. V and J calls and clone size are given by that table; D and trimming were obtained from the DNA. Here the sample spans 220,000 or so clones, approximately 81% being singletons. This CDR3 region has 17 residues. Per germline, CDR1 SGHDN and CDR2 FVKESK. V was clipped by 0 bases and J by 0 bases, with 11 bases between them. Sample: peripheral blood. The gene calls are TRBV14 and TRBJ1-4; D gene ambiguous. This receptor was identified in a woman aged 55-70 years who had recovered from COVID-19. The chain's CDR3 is CASSQDVGGTTNEKLFF. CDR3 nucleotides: TGTGCCAGCAGCCAAGATGTTGGAGGGACAACTAATGAAAAACTGTTTTTT.